This T cell receptor (beta chain) came from a study of early T cells in non-severe SARS-CoV-2 infection. Overall study context: The sequenced material was bulk RNA from unsorted whole blood, and its chains were unpaired. Whole-study results and caveats: A preference for anti-spike CD8 responses marked VDJdb matching, which missed private and CD4 specificities.

Attached unique molecular identifiers marked individual cDNA molecules. TCRdb independently ran MiXCR on the 5' RACE reads; one entry per CDR3 protein. The table shows tens of thousands of distinct CDR3 sequences, with 10% occurring only once. Notes on this clonotype: What it recognizes is unknown.

The CDR3 spans 20 residues. Germline V lookup: CDR1 SGHAT, CDR2 FQNNGV. V shed 3 bases and J 2 bases; nucleotides not matched to a gene: 13. The source material was whole blood. The sequence derives from an adult who was a healthcare worker with PCR-confirmed SARS-CoV-2 infection or an uninfected control (not recorded which). The chain combines TRBV11-2 with TRBJ2-6; 10 bases line up with TRBD2. CDR3 loop: CASSFFGPSGRAAGANVLTF. In DNA, the CDR3 is TGTGCCAGCAGCTTTTTCGGTCCGAGCGGGAGGGCCGCTGGGGCCAACGTCCTGACTTTC.